Each of the 14 T cell receptor beta chains below was sequenced from the same sample in a study of Graves' ophthalmopathy and Graves' hyperthyroidism. The authors amplified TCR beta CDR3 regions, and they did so from RNA transcripts for repertoire sequencing. Second-round multiplex PCR followed a first-round RT-PCR using HTBI primers. MiXCR was run by TCRdb on the multiplex PCR reads, yielding one entry per CDR3 protein. This sample has 170,000 or so distinct CDR3 sequences, with under 40% found just once. Sequencing was performed on peripheral blood. The receptors derive from a woman aged 40 to 50 with Graves' ophthalmopathy.

This clonotype was detected many times. The V and J genes are TRBV7-9 and TRBJ2-2; 9 bases are a match to TRBD2. Trimming at V came to 5 bases and at J to 5 bases, leaving 9 bases not matched to a gene. The germline V gene encodes CDR1 SEHNR and CDR2 FQNEAQ (reference sequence). The CDR3 totals 16 residues. The CDR3 sequence is CASSHPGTSWTGELFF. The CDR3, as DNA: TGTGCCAGCAGCCATCCCGGGACTAGCTGGACCGGGGAGCTGTTTTTT.

J is TRBJ1-1 and V is TRBV19; D is ambiguous. The length of the CDR3 is 11 residues. Deletions cut 10 bases from V and 4 bases from J, with 10 bases between. The V gene's germline CDR1 is LNHDA and CDR2 SQIVND (reference sequence). The CDR3 here is CATLEGTEAFF. CDR3 sequence (DNA): TGTGCCACCCTGGAAGGCACTGAAGCTTTCTTT.

CDR3 DNA: TGTGCCAGCAGTGGGGACCGGGACGGACAAGAGACCCAGTACTTC. Amino acid sequence: CASSGDRDGQETQYF. V usage is TRBV6-1 and J usage is TRBJ2-5; either TRBD1 or TRBD2 may fit D (5 bases each). This CDR3 spans 15 amino acids. Germline V gene lookup returns CDR1 MNHNS and CDR2 SASEGT. V lost 4 bases and J lost 2, with 14 bases in between.

The chain employs TRBV11-1 and TRBJ2-7; D possibly matches TRBD1 or TRBD2 (5 bases each). V was trimmed by 5 bases and J by 1 base, leaving 18 bases between them. CDR3 length equals 16 residues. Germline V CDR1 and CDR2: SGHAT, FQDESV (reference sequence). CDR3 residues: CASSASPGRISYEQYF. The CDR3 DNA reads TGTGCCAGCAGCGCGTCGCCGGGACGGATATCCTACGAGCAGTACTTC. Using reference TRBV11-1 and TRBJ2-7 for the parts outside the CDR3, the full variable domain is EAEVAQSPRYKITEKSQAVAFWCDPISGHATLYWYRQILGQGPELLVQFQDESVVDDSQLPKDRFSAERLKGVDSTLKIQPAELGDSAMYLCASSASPGRISYEQYFGPGTRLTVT.

This clonotype was picked up many times. The rearrangement joins TRBV30 to TRBJ1-1; no clear D gene. V lost 7 bases to trimming and J lost 1 base, with 13 bases between them. This CDR3 comprises 13 residues. Germline-derived CDR1 and CDR2 are GTSNPN and SVGIG (reference sequence). CDR3 nucleotides: TGTGCCTATCTGACGGGAGAGAACACTGAAGCTTTCTTT. It specifies CAYLTGENTEAFF. Full variable domain (remainder filled in from reference TRBV30 and TRBJ1-1): SQTIHQWPATLVQPVGSPLSLECTVEGTSNPNLYWYRQAAGRGLQLLFYSVGIGQISSEVPQNLSASRPQDRQFILSSKKLLLSDSGFYLCAYLTGENTEAFFGQGTRLTVV.

The CDR3 region is CASSQEAGGIYEQYF. The CDR3 DNA reads TGTGCCAGCAGCCAAGAAGCGGGAGGAATTTACGAGCAGTACTTC. The rearrangement uses TRBV3-1 and TRBJ2-7; 9 nucleotides line up with TRBD2. Trimming took 0 bases from V and 4 from J; bases not matched to a gene: 4. CDR1 is LGHDT and CDR2 is YNNKEL in the germline V gene (reference sequence). The CDR3 sequence is 15 residues long.

The chain joins TRBV12-3 or TRBV12-4 to TRBJ2-2, with TRBD2 matching 8 bases. The CDR3 loop spans 17 amino acids. With 5 bases clipped from V and 6 bases from J, the junction kept 14 bases outside the gene matches. In DNA form, the CDR3 reads TGTGCCAGCAGTACGACTTCCGGCGGGAGGACGGCCGGGGAGCTGTTTTTT. This sequence encodes CASSTTSGGRTAGELFF.

There are many counts of this clonotype. The chain has TRBV25-1 and TRBJ2-1; D not resolved. The germline V gene encodes CDR1 MGHDK and CDR2 SYGVNS. Between the trimmed V and J ends, which lost 5 bases and 4 bases, there was a span of 6 bases. This CDR3 contains 12 residues. The CDR3 nucleotides are TGTGCCAGCAGTATAGTTTACAATGAGCAGTTCTTC. Translated: CASSIVYNEQFF.

The table lists this clonotype with many counts. The chain recombines TRBV28 with TRBJ2-5; 7 nucleotides line up with TRBD1. Germline assignment: CDR1 MDHEN and CDR2 SYDVKM. This CDR3 contains 16 residues. The V gene end was trimmed by 5 bases and the J gene end by 1 base; junction bases not matched to a gene: 10. DNA for the CDR3: TGTGCCAGCAGTCCACCCCGGACAGGTGCCCAAGAGACCCAGTACTTC. Its translation: CASSPPRTGAQETQYF.

This clonotype was seen ten or more times. The V call is TRBV2, the J call TRBJ1-5; TRBD1 is a possible D gene (5 bases). The CDR3 runs to 13 residues. The germline CDR1 and CDR2 sequences are SNHLY and FYNNEI. The V gene lost 6 bases and the J gene lost 6 bases, with 12 bases spanning the gap. CDR3 region: CASRGARGQPQHF. CDR3 sequence (DNA): TGTGCCAGCAGAGGGGCGCGAGGTCAGCCCCAGCATTTT.

At least ten counts were recorded for this clonotype. The V gene is TRBV30, the J gene TRBJ1-3; D is unclear. Trimming pared 0 bases from V and 0 bases from J, leaving 12 bases between. This CDR3 has 16 residues. The germline V gene encodes CDR1 GTSNPN and CDR2 SVGIG (reference sequence). CDR3 nucleotides: TGTGCCTGGAGTGTACTCGCCGGTTACTCTGGAAACACCATATATTTT. It yields the protein CAWSVLAGYSGNTIYF.

This clonotype was detected ten times or more. This sequence joins TRBV11-2 and TRBJ2-5; tentative D call: TRBD1 (7 bases). This CDR3 region has 15 residues. The germline V gene has CDR1 SGHAT and CDR2 FQNNGV. Trimming took off 5 bases at V and 2 bases at J, with 15 bases between the two ends. CDR3 nucleotides: TGTGCCAGCAGCCAGGGGGACTCCCTTCAAGAGACCCAGTACTTC. Translating it yields CASSQGDSLQETQYF.

The chain is built from TRBV30 and TRBJ1-2, with 9 positions matching TRBD1. The CDR3 extends over 16 amino acids. V shed 2 bases and J 2 bases; nucleotides not matched to a gene: 9. The germline gives CDR1 GTSNPN, CDR2 SVGIG (reference sequence). As DNA, the CDR3 is TGTGCCTGGAGTCCGGACAGGGGATGGTCCAACTATGGCTACACCTTC. Amino acid sequence: CAWSPDRGWSNYGYTF. The variable domain in full, completed from reference TRBV30 and TRBJ1-2, reads SQTIHQWPATLVQPVGSPLSLECTVEGTSNPNLYWYRQAAGRGLQLLFYSVGIGQISSEVPQNLSASRPQDRQFILSSKKLLLSDSGFYLCAWSPDRGWSNYGYTFGSGTRLTVV.

The chain has TRBV28 and TRBJ1-5, with D perhaps TRBD1 (5 bases). CDR1 is MDHEN, CDR2 SYDVKM, per germline. V was trimmed by 5 bases and J by 7 bases, leaving 18 bases between them. This CDR3 is built from 15 residues. This chain's CDR3 is CASSAPDAGAQPQHF. CDR3 nucleotide sequence: TGTGCCAGCAGTGCTCCAGATGCCGGGGCCCAGCCCCAGCATTTT.